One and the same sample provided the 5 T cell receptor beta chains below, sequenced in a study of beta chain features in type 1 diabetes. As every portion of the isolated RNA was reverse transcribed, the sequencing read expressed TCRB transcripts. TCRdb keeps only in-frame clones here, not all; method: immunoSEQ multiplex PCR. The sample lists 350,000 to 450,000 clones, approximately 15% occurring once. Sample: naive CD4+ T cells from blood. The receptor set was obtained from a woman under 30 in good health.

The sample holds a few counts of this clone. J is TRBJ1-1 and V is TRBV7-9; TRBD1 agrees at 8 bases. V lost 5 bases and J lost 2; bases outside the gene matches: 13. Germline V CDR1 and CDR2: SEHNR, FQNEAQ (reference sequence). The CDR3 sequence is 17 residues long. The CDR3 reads CASSPHVGQGPNTEAFF. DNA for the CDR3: TGTGCCAGCAGCCCGCATGTCGGACAGGGCCCCAACACTGAAGCTTTCTTT.

CDR3 DNA sequence: TGCGCCAGCAGCTTGGTTCGGAGTCAAGAGACCCAGTACTTC. Translation: CASSLVRSQETQYF. The rearrangement links TRBV5-1 to TRBJ2-5; D not resolved. This CDR3 spans 14 amino acids. The V gene's germline CDR1 is SGHRS and CDR2 YFSETQ. Trimming took 0 bases from V and 2 from J, leaving 8 bases between them.

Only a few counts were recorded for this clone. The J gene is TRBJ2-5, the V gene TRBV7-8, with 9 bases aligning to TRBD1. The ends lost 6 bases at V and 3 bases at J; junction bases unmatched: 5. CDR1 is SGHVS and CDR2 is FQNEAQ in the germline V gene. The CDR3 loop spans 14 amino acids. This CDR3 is CASRLTGGEETQYF. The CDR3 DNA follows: TGTGCCAGCAGACTCACAGGGGGCGAAGAGACCCAGTACTTC.

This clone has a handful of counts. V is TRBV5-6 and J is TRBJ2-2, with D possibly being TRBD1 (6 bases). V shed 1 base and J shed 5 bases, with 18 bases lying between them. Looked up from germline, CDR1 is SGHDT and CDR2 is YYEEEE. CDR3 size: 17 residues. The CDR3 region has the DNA TGTGCCAGCAGCTTGTTTCAGGGGACCTATAGGACCGGGGAGCTGTTTTTT. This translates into CASSLFQGTYRTGELFF.

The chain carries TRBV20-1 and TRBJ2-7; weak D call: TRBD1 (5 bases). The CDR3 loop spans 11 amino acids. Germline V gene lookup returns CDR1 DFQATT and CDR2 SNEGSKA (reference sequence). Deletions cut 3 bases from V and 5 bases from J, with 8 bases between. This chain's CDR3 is CSASRAHEQYF. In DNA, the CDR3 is TGCAGTGCTAGCAGGGCCCACGAGCAGTACTTC.